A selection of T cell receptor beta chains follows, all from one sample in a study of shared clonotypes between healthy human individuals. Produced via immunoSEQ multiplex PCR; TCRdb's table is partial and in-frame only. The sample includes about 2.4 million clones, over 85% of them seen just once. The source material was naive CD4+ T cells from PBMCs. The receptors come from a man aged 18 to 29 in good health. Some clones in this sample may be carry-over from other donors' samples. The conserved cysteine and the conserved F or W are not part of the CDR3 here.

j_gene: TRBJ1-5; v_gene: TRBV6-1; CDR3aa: ASSGLQGGNQPQH
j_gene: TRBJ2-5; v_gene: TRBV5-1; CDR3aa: ASSLDSFETQY
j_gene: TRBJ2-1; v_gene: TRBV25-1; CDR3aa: ASSFSGRSNEQF
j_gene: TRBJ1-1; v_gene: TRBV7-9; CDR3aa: ASSLIDSEAF
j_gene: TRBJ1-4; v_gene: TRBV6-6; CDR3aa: ASSYSGRGNEKLF
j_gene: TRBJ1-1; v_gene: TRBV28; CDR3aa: ASSLDLQWEAF
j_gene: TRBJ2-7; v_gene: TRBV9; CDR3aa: ASSLTAIGPYEQY
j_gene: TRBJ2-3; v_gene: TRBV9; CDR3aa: ASTSTPARADTQY
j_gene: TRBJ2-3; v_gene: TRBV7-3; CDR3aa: ASSSMPGSDTQY
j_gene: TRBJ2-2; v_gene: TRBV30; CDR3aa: AWKTGGFRSTGELF
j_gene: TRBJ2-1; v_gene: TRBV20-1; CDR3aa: SALGGQQF
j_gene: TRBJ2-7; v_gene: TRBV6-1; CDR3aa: ASSRGQGGSYEQY
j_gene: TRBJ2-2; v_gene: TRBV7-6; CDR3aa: ASSWGQRDATGELF
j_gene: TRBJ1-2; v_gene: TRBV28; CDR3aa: ASSLFRGGYT
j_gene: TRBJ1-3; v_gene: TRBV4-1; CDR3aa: ASSQGQGGISGNTIY
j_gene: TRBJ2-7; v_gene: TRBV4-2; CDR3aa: ASSQLGLSSYEQY
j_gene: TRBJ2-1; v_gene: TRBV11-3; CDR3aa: ASSRTGLAGYNEQF
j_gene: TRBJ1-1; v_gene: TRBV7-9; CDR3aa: AGRGRGTEAF
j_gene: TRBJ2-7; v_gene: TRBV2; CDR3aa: ASSKLSDRGYEQY
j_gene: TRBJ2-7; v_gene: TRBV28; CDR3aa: ASRTGPGVYEQY
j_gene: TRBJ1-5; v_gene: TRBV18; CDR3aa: ASSRDRADQPQH
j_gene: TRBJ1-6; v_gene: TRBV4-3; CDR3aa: ASSQDRTGRANSPLH
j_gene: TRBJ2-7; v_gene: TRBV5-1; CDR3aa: ASGPGGTAAYEQY
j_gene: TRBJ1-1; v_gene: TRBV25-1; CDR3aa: ASSNHRDTEAF
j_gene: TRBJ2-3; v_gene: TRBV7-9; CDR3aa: ASSLVRPDTQY
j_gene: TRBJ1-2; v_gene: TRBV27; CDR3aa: ASSLRGSGGYT
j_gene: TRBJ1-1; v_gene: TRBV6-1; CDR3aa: ASSEPRQTNTEAF
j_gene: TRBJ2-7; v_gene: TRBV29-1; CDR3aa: SVGLGYEQY
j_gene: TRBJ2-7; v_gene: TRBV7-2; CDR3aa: ASSLGTSPLYEQY
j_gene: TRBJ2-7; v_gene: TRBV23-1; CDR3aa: ASSQSEGQAVSEQY
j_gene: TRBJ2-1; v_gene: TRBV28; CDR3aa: ASSFLAGGYNEQF
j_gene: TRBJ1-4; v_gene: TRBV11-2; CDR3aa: ASSPSGQPNEKLF
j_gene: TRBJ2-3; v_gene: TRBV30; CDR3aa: AWSVRVTSGYTDTQY
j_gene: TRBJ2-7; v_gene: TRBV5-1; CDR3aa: ASSYGTAIPYEQY
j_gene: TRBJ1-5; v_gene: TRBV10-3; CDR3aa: AISESKGRQPQH
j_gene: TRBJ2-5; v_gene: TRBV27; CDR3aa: ASSFNRGREETQY
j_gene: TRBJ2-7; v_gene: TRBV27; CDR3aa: ASTSAASGAYEQY
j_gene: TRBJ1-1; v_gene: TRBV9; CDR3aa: ASSPRPSVGNTEAF
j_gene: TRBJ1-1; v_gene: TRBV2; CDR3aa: ASSGTGGSDTEAF
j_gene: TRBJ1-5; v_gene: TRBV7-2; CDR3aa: ASSFSSVESVPQH
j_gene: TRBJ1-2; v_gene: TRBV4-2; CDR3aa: ASSQEKGARGYT
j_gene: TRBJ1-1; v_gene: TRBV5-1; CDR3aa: ASSREGRGDTEAF
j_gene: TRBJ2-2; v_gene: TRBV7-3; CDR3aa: ASRSGTGSPGELF
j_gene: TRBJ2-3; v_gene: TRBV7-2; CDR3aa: ASSEGTVYTDTQY
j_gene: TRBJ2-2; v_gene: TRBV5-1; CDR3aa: ASSLAVSGELF